These T cell receptor beta chains were read from a single sample in a study of beta chain features in type 1 diabetes. The repertoire was sequenced with immunoSEQ multiplex PCR; TCRdb's copy has only in-frame clones and lacks some. Of about 900,000 clones listed, under 20% are singletons. The sample was naive CD4+ T cells from blood. The receptor source for this set is a woman between 18 and 30 years old in good health. Both conserved end residues are part of each CDR3. Each record gives: D gene, clone size, V gene, J gene, CDR3 protein, CDR3 DNA. The D gene is left open where the match is weak. Only part of the rows carry a size: once, few, many, or a class if the clone is expanded.

d_call: .; clone_size: few; v_call: TRBV2; j_call: TRBJ2-1; cdr3_aa: CASSEDVYNEQFF; cdr3_nt: TGTGCCAGCAGTGAAGATGTGTACAATGAGCAGTTCTTC
d_call: TRBD1; clone_size: few; v_call: TRBV6-1; j_call: TRBJ2-3; cdr3_aa: CASSQRDRADTQYF; cdr3_nt: TGTGCCAGCAGCCAACGGGACAGGGCAGATACGCAGTATTTT
d_call: TRBD1; clone_size: .; v_call: TRBV27; j_call: TRBJ1-5; cdr3_aa: CASSLLAGGGQPQHF; cdr3_nt: TGTGCCAGCAGTTTACTAGCAGGGGGCGGTCAGCCCCAGCATTTT
d_call: .; clone_size: .; v_call: TRBV6-5; j_call: TRBJ2-1; cdr3_aa: CASSYRGVEQFF; cdr3_nt: TGTGCCAGCAGTTACCGGGGAGTTGAGCAGTTCTTC
d_call: .; clone_size: few; v_call: TRBV14; j_call: TRBJ2-1; cdr3_aa: CASSPSRYNEQFF; cdr3_nt: TGTGCCAGCAGCCCCAGTAGATACAATGAGCAGTTCTTC
d_call: TRBD2; clone_size: .; v_call: TRBV6-5; j_call: TRBJ2-5; cdr3_aa: CASSPLAGGETQYF; cdr3_nt: TGTGCCAGCAGCCCTCTTGCGGGAGGGGAGACCCAGTACTTC
d_call: .; clone_size: few; v_call: TRBV19; j_call: TRBJ2-3; cdr3_aa: CASKLARHTDTQYF; cdr3_nt: TGTGCCAGTAAGCTAGCTCGCCACACAGATACGCAGTATTTT
d_call: TRBD2; clone_size: few; v_call: TRBV19; j_call: TRBJ2-3; cdr3_aa: CASLAGSRTDTQYF; cdr3_nt: TGTGCCAGTTTAGCGGGGAGTCGCACAGATACGCAGTATTTT
d_call: TRBD1; clone_size: few; v_call: TRBV4-2; j_call: TRBJ2-4; cdr3_aa: CASSQYTGGIAKNIQYF; cdr3_nt: TGTGCCAGCAGCCAGTACACAGGGGGGATAGCCAAAAACATTCAGTACTTC
d_call: .; clone_size: few; v_call: TRBV9; j_call: TRBJ2-1; cdr3_aa: CASSVGSLNEQFF; cdr3_nt: TGTGCCAGCAGCGTAGGTAGCTTAAATGAGCAGTTCTTC
d_call: TRBD2; clone_size: few; v_call: TRBV6-5; j_call: TRBJ2-5; cdr3_aa: CASSWIAGVGGTQYF; cdr3_nt: TGTGCCAGCAGTTGGATAGCGGGAGTGGGTGGGACCCAGTACTTC
d_call: .; clone_size: .; v_call: TRBV7-8; j_call: TRBJ2-2; cdr3_aa: CASSFDSWTGELFF; cdr3_nt: TGTGCCAGCAGCTTTGACAGCTGGACCGGGGAGCTGTTTTTT
d_call: .; clone_size: .; v_call: TRBV10-3; j_call: TRBJ2-3; cdr3_aa: CAISEVTRGDTQYF; cdr3_nt: TGTGCCATCAGTGAGGTTACTAGGGGAGATACGCAGTATTTT
d_call: .; clone_size: once; v_call: TRBV6-6; j_call: TRBJ1-1; cdr3_aa: CASSPVGGQGTEAFF; cdr3_nt: TGTGCCAGCAGTCCCGTGGGGGGGCAGGGGACTGAAGCTTTCTTT
d_call: .; clone_size: .; v_call: TRBV6-5; j_call: TRBJ2-4; cdr3_aa: CASSYSAIATPNIQYF; cdr3_nt: TGTGCCAGCAGTTACTCGGCCATCGCCACGCCAAACATTCAGTACTTC
d_call: .; clone_size: once; v_call: TRBV4-2; j_call: TRBJ2-6; cdr3_aa: CASSRARTSGANVLTF; cdr3_nt: TGTGCCAGCAGCCGCGCGCGGACCTCTGGGGCCAACGTCCTGACTTTC
d_call: .; clone_size: .; v_call: TRBV28; j_call: TRBJ1-1; cdr3_aa: CASSRPVSRHLRAEAFF; cdr3_nt: TGTGCCAGCAGTCGGCCGGTGTCCCGACACTTACGCGCTGAAGCTTTCTTT
d_call: .; clone_size: .; v_call: TRBV7-9; j_call: TRBJ2-5; cdr3_aa: CASSLNLGGQETQYF; cdr3_nt: TGTGCCAGCAGCTTAAATTTAGGGGGCCAAGAGACCCAGTACTTC
d_call: TRBD2; clone_size: .; v_call: TRBV11-2; j_call: TRBJ2-5; cdr3_aa: CASSFREGGVLTQETQYF; cdr3_nt: TGTGCCAGCAGCTTCAGGGAGGGCGGAGTGTTAACGCAAGAGACCCAGTACTTC
d_call: TRBD1; clone_size: few; v_call: TRBV27; j_call: TRBJ2-2; cdr3_aa: CASSGTGVHTGELFF; cdr3_nt: TGTGCCAGCAGCGGGACAGGGGTCCACACCGGGGAGCTGTTTTTT
d_call: .; clone_size: .; v_call: TRBV11-2; j_call: TRBJ2-7; cdr3_aa: CASSLVVDEQYF; cdr3_nt: TGTGCCAGCAGCTTAGTTGTTGACGAGCAGTACTTC
d_call: .; clone_size: .; v_call: TRBV25-1; j_call: TRBJ2-3; cdr3_aa: CASSVADTQYF; cdr3_nt: TGTGCCAGCAGTGTCGCAGATACGCAGTATTTT